This paragraph covers one TCR beta chain sequence. Its specificity is unknown. This sample was included in a study of CXCR3-negative and CXCR3-positive naive CD8 T cells. As for the study in general: The libraries together contributed 120 million to 150 million TRB reads, each supplying about 1.5 +/- 0.3 million. Findings and limits, study-wide: TRB CDR3 hydrophobicity was greater in CXCR3-positive naive cells than in CXCR3-negative naive cells. In naive cells, CXCR3-negative and CXCR3-positive subsets had similar TRBV-TRBJ usage; memory cells differed.

All CD8+ T cell subsets were sorted in triplicate at 300,000 cells each. CDR3 size: 12 residues. CDR1 is SQVTM, CDR2 ANQGSEA, per germline. Libraries of TRB cDNA were made by 5' RACE and carried UMIs. TCRdb reprocessed the 5' RACE reads, keeping one entry per CDR3 protein, no DNA. This sample's table reports more than 100,000 distinct CDR3 sequences. The chain recombines TRBV29-1 with TRBJ2-7; TCRdb selects TRBD1, and the lack of DNA leaves this call unchecked. This TCR came from a human donor in good health. Some clones in this sample may be carry-over from other donors' samples. Sequencing was done on a sample of naive CXCR3+ CD8+ T cells from blood. Regarding subset: CD45RO-CCR7+CD27+CD95- naive CD8+ T cells expressing CXCR3 (TNR3+). CDR3 in amino acids: CSVVGASYEQYF.